These 3 T cell receptor beta chains share one sample of origin, sequenced in a study of cytomegalovirus exposure and HLA in healthy donors. PCR employed 60 Vbeta and 13 Jbeta primers. Some clones are missing from TCRdb's copy, which holds only in-frame ones; the method was immunoSEQ multiplex PCR. The repertoire holds roughly 170,000 clones, with over 65% as singletons. Sequences were obtained from PBMCs. The receptors here all came from a female donor in good health and CMV-seronegative.

This clone occurred once. V usage is TRBV5-6 and J usage is TRBJ1-1; D is undetermined. CDR1 SGHDT and CDR2 YYEEEE come from the germline V gene. The CDR3 runs to 13 residues. V was shortened by 4 bases and J by 2 bases, with 9 bases between the two germline ends. Here the CDR3 reads CASSPDYNTEAFF. Here the CDR3 DNA reads TGTGCCAGCAGCCCCGACTATAACACTGAAGCTTTCTTT.

The J gene is TRBJ1-1, the V gene TRBV6-6; a possible D gene is TRBD1 (6 bases). This CDR3 has 14 amino acids. Per germline, CDR1 MNHNY and CDR2 SVGAGI (reference sequence). Trimming stripped 8 bases from V and 0 bases from J, with 13 bases between. The CDR3 DNA sequence: TGTGCCAGCGTCGTTGGACAGCTGAACACTGAAGCTTTCTTT. As protein: CASVVGQLNTEAFF.

The chain combines TRBV7-2 with TRBJ1-2; 8 bases agree with TRBD1. The germline V gene encodes CDR1 SGHTA and CDR2 FQGNSA. J was trimmed by 4 bases and V by 5 bases; bases with no gene match: 3. The CDR3 extends over 13 amino acids. This CDR3 is CASSPQGVYGYTF. The CDR3 DNA follows: TGTGCCAGCAGCCCACAGGGGGTCTATGGCTACACCTTC.